The 19 T cell receptor beta chains below all came from one sample that was sequenced in a study of CD8 T cells in ankylosing spondylitis (dated by TCRdb to about 2017). The method was 5' RACE. The sample was run on an Illumina HiSeq 2500. TCRdb reran the public reads through fastp at Q25 and MiXCR, keeping productive beta chains. Rows matching on CDR3 protein sequence are summarized as one entry with the most common DNA and genes. The sample records about 340,000 distinct CDR3 sequences, approximately 20% of which are singletons. The top ten clonotypes cover around 13% of the sample. The sample consisted of blood, either unsorted or a sorted T cell fraction (not recorded which). The receptor set was obtained from a male donor with ankylosing spondylitis or in good health (not recorded which).

The chain has TRBV12-3 or TRBV12-4 and TRBJ2-2; a weak D match, TRBD2 (5 bases). The ends were cut back, 9 bases at V and 3 bases at J, with 17 bases in the middle. This CDR3 has 15 amino acids. This CDR3 reads CASTPLAEYTGELFF. CDR3 bases: TGTGCCAGTACTCCGCTAGCCGAATACACCGGGGAGCTGTTTTTT.

The chain joins TRBV7-9 to TRBJ2-5, with TRBD1 matching 8 bases. CDR1 is SEHNR and CDR2 is FQNEAQ in the germline V gene (reference sequence). J lost 6 bases, V lost 5 bases, and 17 bases had no gene match. The CDR3 sequence is 17 residues long. The CDR3, as DNA: TGTGCCAGCAGCCCACGAGTCGCGACAGGGGAGAGGCAGACCCAGTACTTC. Its protein product is CASSPRVATGERQTQYF.

This clonotype has a handful of counts. The gene calls are TRBV6-1 and TRBJ2-1; tentative D call: TRBD1 (5 bases). V lost 7 bases, J lost 4 bases, and 11 bases lay in between. The CDR3 sequence is 13 residues long. Germline CDR1 and CDR2: MNHNS and SASEGT. The CDR3 nucleotides are TGTGCCAGCACTCCAGGGCTATACAATGAGCAGTTCTTC. Translating gives CASTPGLYNEQFF.

The chain combines TRBV7-8 with TRBJ2-3; 13 bases agree with TRBD2. Trimming removed 5 bases from V and 4 bases from J; junction bases left unmatched: 12. Germline loops: CDR1 SGHVS, CDR2 FQNEAQ. The CDR3 covers 18 residues. The CDR3 is CASSEGLAGSGYADTQYF. As DNA, the CDR3 is TGTGCCAGCAGCGAGGGACTAGCGGGGAGTGGGTACGCAGATACGCAGTATTTT.

The chain couples TRBV29-1 to TRBJ2-1, with 7 positions matching TRBD1. Germline CDR1 SQVTM, CDR2 ANQGSEA. This CDR3 region has 13 residues. The V and J ends lost 6 bases and 2 bases, in that order; junction bases with no gene match: 4. CDR3 in amino acids: CSVIGQAYNEQFF. The CDR3 nucleotides read TGCAGCGTGATCGGACAGGCCTACAATGAGCAGTTCTTC.

There are a few counts of this clonotype. The genes are TRBV7-9 and TRBJ2-1, with D tentatively TRBD1 (6 bases). Trimming took off 5 bases at V and 4 bases at J, with 12 bases between the two ends. Per the germline V gene, CDR1 is SEHNR and CDR2 is FQNEAQ (reference sequence). The CDR3 extends over 14 amino acids. CDR3 region: CASSRTGNYNEQFF. The CDR3 nucleotides read TGTGCCAGCAGCCGTACAGGGAATTACAATGAGCAGTTCTTC. Variable domain in full (rest from reference TRBV7-9 and TRBJ2-1): DTGVSQNPRHKITKRGQNVTFRCDPISEHNRLYWYRQTLGQGPEFLTYFQNEAQLEKSRLLSDRFSAERPKGSFSTLEIQRTEQGDSAMYLCASSRTGNYNEQFFGPGTRLTVL.

At least ten counts were recorded for this clonotype. This chain uses TRBV12-3 or TRBV12-4 with TRBJ2-7; D is possibly TRBD1 (5 bases). V lost 3 bases to trimming and J lost 3 bases, with 9 bases between them. The CDR3 runs to 13 residues. The CDR3 loop reads CASSLAGHYEQYF. DNA of the CDR3: TGTGCCAGCAGTTTGGCAGGACACTACGAGCAGTACTTC.

This clonotype was counted between two and nine times. The chain joins TRBV7-8 to TRBJ2-6; a weak D match, TRBD2 (6 bases). Germline CDR1 reads SGHVS; CDR2 reads FQNEAQ. V lost 5 bases and J lost 2, with 16 bases in between. The CDR3 has 17 amino acids. The CDR3 DNA reads as TGTGCCAGCAGCCACGCGTTTACGGGGGCTGGGGCCAACGTCCTGACTTTC. Protein product: CASSHAFTGAGANVLTF.

A few counts support this clonotype. J is TRBJ2-7 and V is TRBV11-2; D is uncertain. V lost 4 bases and J 4 bases, leaving 8 bases between the germline ends. The CDR3 runs 12 residues. Germline loops: CDR1 SGHAT, CDR2 FQNNGV. The CDR3 sequence: CASSSEKYEQYF. CDR3 DNA: TGTGCCAGCAGCTCGGAGAAATACGAGCAGTACTTC.

This clonotype came up a few times. The V and J genes are TRBV3-1 and TRBJ2-3; 9 nucleotides align to TRBD2. The CDR3 totals 16 residues. In germline, CDR1 is LGHDT, CDR2 YNNKEL (reference sequence). V shed 4 bases, J shed 6 bases, and the junction held 11 bases outside the gene matches. The CDR3 spells CASSPNLAGPGDTQYF. The CDR3 DNA reads TGTGCCAGCAGCCCCAATCTAGCGGGGCCAGGGGATACGCAGTATTTT.

The rearrangement links TRBV11-2 to TRBJ2-3; tentatively, D is TRBD2 (6 bases). The germline CDR1 and CDR2 sequences are SGHAT and FQNNGV. V lost 4 bases to trimming and J lost 0 bases, with 20 bases between them. The CDR3 sequence is 18 residues long. CDR3 sequence (DNA): TGTGCCAGCAGCTCCTCTTATGGGCTAGCGAGAAGCACAGATACGCAGTATTTT. Translated: CASSSSYGLARSTDTQYF.

This clonotype was seen at least ten times. The V gene is TRBV12-3 or TRBV12-4, the J gene TRBJ2-1; TRBD2 matches 13 bases. V shed 6 bases, J shed 5 bases, and the junction held 4 bases outside the gene matches. The CDR3 is 15 residues long. CDR3 protein: CASRLAGGPDNEQFF. CDR3 sequence (DNA): TGTGCCAGCAGACTAGCGGGGGGGCCTGACAATGAGCAGTTCTTC.

The chain carries TRBV7-9 and TRBJ2-7, with D perhaps TRBD1 (5 bases). The CDR3 loop spans 13 amino acids. V was pared by 5 bases and J by 3 bases, with 11 bases between. Germline assignment: CDR1 SEHNR and CDR2 FQNEAQ (reference sequence). The DNA of the CDR3 is TGTGCCAGCAGCGCGACAGAACACTACGAGCAGTACTTC. Amino acid sequence: CASSATEHYEQYF.

This clonotype was detected only a few times. The genes are TRBV4-1 and TRBJ2-7, with 12 bases that match TRBD2. CDR3 length: 16 residues. In germline, CDR1 is MGHRA, CDR2 YSYEKL. Trimming cost V 1 base and J 7 bases; bases outside gene matches: 8. The CDR3 here is CASSQGTSGVREEQYF. DNA of the CDR3: TGCGCCAGCAGCCAAGGGACTAGCGGGGTTCGGGAGGAGCAGTACTTC.

This clonotype has ten or more counts. The chain employs TRBV12-3 or TRBV12-4 and TRBJ2-2; D is possibly TRBD2 (6 bases). This CDR3 region has 16 residues. Trimming removed 8 bases at V and 0 bases at J, with 16 bases between. The CDR3: CASYEEGLTNTGELFF. As DNA, the CDR3 is TGTGCCAGCTACGAGGAGGGTCTTACGAACACCGGGGAGCTGTTTTTT.

This clonotype was picked up a small number of times. The chain employs TRBV7-9 and TRBJ1-5; D gene uncertain. Deletions cut 2 bases from V and 7 bases from J, with 9 bases between. The CDR3 totals 13 residues. Germline CDR1 and CDR2: SEHNR and FQNEAQ (reference sequence). CDR3 region: CASSLIPGQPQHF. The CDR3 region has the DNA TGTGCCAGCAGCTTAATCCCCGGCCAGCCCCAGCATTTT.

The rearrangement joins TRBV7-9 to TRBJ2-5; D possibly uses TRBD1 or TRBD2 (6 bases each). In germline, CDR1 is SEHNR, CDR2 FQNEAQ (reference sequence). The CDR3 extends over 14 amino acids. Trimming took 3 bases from V and 4 from J, leaving 12 bases between them. The CDR3 region has the DNA TGTGCCAGCAGCTTTGGGGGGCGAATAGAGACCCAGTACTTC. It translates to CASSFGGRIETQYF.

This chain joins TRBV7-8 and TRBJ2-1; tentatively, D is TRBD1 (6 bases). Germline lookup yields CDR1 SGHVS and CDR2 FQNEAQ. The CDR3 runs 16 residues. The V gene lost 5 bases and the J gene lost 0 bases, with 14 bases spanning the gap. In DNA, the CDR3 is TGTGCCAGCAGCCCCCGGGACACTAGCTCCTACAATGAGCAGTTCTTC. It encodes CASSPRDTSSYNEQFF.

This clonotype came up a few times. Relative to the germline gene, one junction end is altered; a read error may explain this. The chain combines TRBV6-1 with TRBJ1-4, with a possible D match to TRBD1 (5 bases). The CDR3 length is 14 residues. Germline assignment: CDR1 MNHNS and CDR2 SASEGT. The CDR3 DNA follows: TGTGCCAGCAGCTTGGACACTTCTAATGAAAAACTTTTTTTT. Residues: CASSLDTSNEKLFF.